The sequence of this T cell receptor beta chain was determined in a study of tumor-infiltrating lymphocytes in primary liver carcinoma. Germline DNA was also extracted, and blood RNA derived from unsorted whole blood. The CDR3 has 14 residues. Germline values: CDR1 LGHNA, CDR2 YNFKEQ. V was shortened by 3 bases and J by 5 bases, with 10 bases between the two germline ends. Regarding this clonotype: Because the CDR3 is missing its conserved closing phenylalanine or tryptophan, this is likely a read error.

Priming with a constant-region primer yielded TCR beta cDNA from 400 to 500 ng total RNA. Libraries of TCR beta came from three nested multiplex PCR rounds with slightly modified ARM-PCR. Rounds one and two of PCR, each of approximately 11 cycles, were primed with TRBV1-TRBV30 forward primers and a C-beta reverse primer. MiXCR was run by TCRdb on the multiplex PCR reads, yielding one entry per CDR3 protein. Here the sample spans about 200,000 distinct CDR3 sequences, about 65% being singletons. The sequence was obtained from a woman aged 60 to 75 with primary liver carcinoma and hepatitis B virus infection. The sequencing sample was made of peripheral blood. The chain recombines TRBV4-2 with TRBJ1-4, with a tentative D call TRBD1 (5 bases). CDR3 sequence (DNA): TGTGCCAGCAGCCAGCCAGACAGAAATGAAAAACTGTTTCTT. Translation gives CASSQPDRNEKLFL.